This T cell receptor beta chain was recorded in a study of beta chain features in type 1 diabetes. Regarding the study as a whole: Patients with Type 1 diabetes showed moderately but significantly shorter TCRB CDR3s in all four CD4+ subsets.

Per germline, CDR1 MRHNA and CDR2 SNTAGT. V trimming: 5 bases; J trimming: 5 bases; junction bases outside the gene matches: 7. The CDR3 has 16 amino acids. Expressed TCRB transcripts were sequenced because the isolated RNA had all been reverse transcribed beforehand. Here immunoSEQ multiplex PCR was the method, and the copy in TCRdb shows in-frame clones only, minus some. The profile shows some 160,000 clones, around 9.7% of them singletons. Turning to this clone: No antigen is known for it.

The V and J genes are TRBV6-4 and TRBJ2-1; 12 nucleotides line up with TRBD2. Sequenced input: central memory CD4+ T cells from blood. This receptor was obtained from a woman in her thirties with type 1 diabetes. This CDR3 reads CASSKSLAGGNNEQFF. The CDR3 DNA reads TGTGCCAGCAGTAAGTCCCTAGCGGGAGGGAACAATGAGCAGTTCTTC.